This T cell receptor beta chain is drawn from a study of blood T cell repertoires in COVID-19. Turning to the study itself: Specimens from acute and convalescent COVID-19 originated in the United States, Italy and Spain. Sources were T cells, B-cell-depleted T cells, or PBMCs; the material itself was cDNA or gDNA.

A remark on this clone: The junction and the germline gene differ at one end; a read error may be behind it.

There are 18 residues in the CDR3. Germline assignment: CDR1 GTSNPN and CDR2 SVGIG (reference sequence). As handled by the study authors: Estimated nucleated cell counts came from reference gene primer amplification. Clones were sequenced by immunoSEQ multiplex PCR, and TCRdb holds only the in-frame ones, with some missing. For V, J and clone size, that table is used; D and trimming come from the DNA. The sample has 150,000 to 200,000 clones; about 86% are singletons. The chain combines TRBV30 with TRBJ1-2; a possible D gene is TRBD1 (6 bases). The sample was peripheral blood. The receptor's source is a woman aged 70-85 years who had recovered from COVID-19. The CDR3 sequence is CAWSRPGAGVWAKYGYTF. CDR3 in DNA: TGTGCCTGGAGTCGCCCGGGGGCGGGGGTGTGGGCTAAGTATGGCTACACCTTC.